A selection of T cell receptor beta chains follows, all from one sample in a study of vaccination and CD4 T cells after COVID-19. TCRdb re-called the PCR reads through MiXCR, storing one row per CDR3 protein. Of roughly 16,000 distinct CDR3 sequences in the sample, approximately 72% are singletons; the top ten hold 9% to 10%. Their target antigens are unknown. The source was CD4+ T cells from blood, cultured in vitro, collected after SARS-CoV-2 vaccination. The receptors derive from a human donor who received a COVID-19 vaccine. CDR3s include the opening cysteine and the closing phenylalanine or tryptophan. Each record gives: J gene, CDR3 length, D gene, clone size, V gene, CDR3 DNA, CDR3 protein. D genes are given only for firm matches. Clone size is shown for a subset of rows, as once, few, many or a class of expanded clone.

j_gene: TRBJ1-2
len: 13
d_gene: NA
abundance: NA
v_gene: TRBV6-1
CDR3nt: TGTGCCAGCAGTGAACTCCGTAACTATGGCTACACCTTC
CDR3aa: CASSELRNYGYTF

j_gene: TRBJ1-5
len: 17
d_gene: NA
abundance: NA
v_gene: TRBV19
CDR3nt: TGTGCCAGTAGTATAGCTTTCCCGCACCGCCCTAATCAGCCCCAGCATTTT
CDR3aa: CASSIAFPHRPNQPQHF

j_gene: TRBJ2-3
len: 15
d_gene: TRBD1
abundance: NA
v_gene: TRBV12-5
CDR3nt: TGTGCTAGTGGTACAGGACAGGGGAGCGCAGATACGCAGTATTTT
CDR3aa: CASGTGQGSADTQYF

j_gene: TRBJ2-7
len: 16
d_gene: TRBD2
abundance: NA
v_gene: TRBV7-2
CDR3nt: TGTGCCAGCAGCCCTCCGGGACTAGCCCCCTCCTACGAGCAGTACTTC
CDR3aa: CASSPPGLAPSYEQYF

j_gene: TRBJ2-3
len: 15
d_gene: TRBD2
abundance: few
v_gene: TRBV20-1
CDR3nt: TGCAGTGCTCCAGCCCCTAGCGGGTCCAGGGATACGCAGTATTTT
CDR3aa: CSAPAPSGSRDTQYF

j_gene: TRBJ1-1
len: 18
d_gene: NA
abundance: NA
v_gene: TRBV6-1
CDR3nt: TGTGCCAGCAGCTCGAATAGAATATTCTTCAGGGGGAACACTGAAGCTTTCTTT
CDR3aa: CASSSNRIFFRGNTEAFF

j_gene: TRBJ2-2
len: 14
d_gene: NA
abundance: NA
v_gene: TRBV19
CDR3nt: TGTGCCAGTAGTATTAAGGGGGGCACCGGGGAGCTGTTTTTT
CDR3aa: CASSIKGGTGELFF

j_gene: TRBJ1-1
len: 13
d_gene: NA
abundance: NA
v_gene: TRBV2
CDR3nt: TGTGCCAGCAGTAAAGATATGAACACTGAAGCTTTCTTT
CDR3aa: CASSKDMNTEAFF

j_gene: TRBJ1-3
len: 16
d_gene: NA
abundance: NA
v_gene: TRBV7-6
CDR3nt: TGTGCCAGCAGCTTAGTGGCAGGAATCTCTGGAAACACCATATATTTT
CDR3aa: CASSLVAGISGNTIYF

j_gene: TRBJ1-2
len: 15
d_gene: TRBD1
abundance: NA
v_gene: TRBV24-1
CDR3nt: TGTGCCACCAGTGAACGCAGGGGGGGAGACTATGGCTACACCTTC
CDR3aa: CATSERRGGDYGYTF

j_gene: TRBJ2-3
len: 12
d_gene: NA
abundance: NA
v_gene: TRBV5-1
CDR3nt: TGCGCCAGCAGCTTTGGCACAGATACGCAGTATTTT
CDR3aa: CASSFGTDTQYF

j_gene: TRBJ1-2
len: 16
d_gene: TRBD1
abundance: NA
v_gene: TRBV2
CDR3nt: TGTGCCAGCAGGGCTCTCCGGGACAGGGACTCCTATGGCTACACCTTC
CDR3aa: CASRALRDRDSYGYTF

j_gene: TRBJ1-2
len: 14
d_gene: NA
abundance: NA
v_gene: TRBV29-1
CDR3nt: TGCAGCGTTGAACTCACGGGGTCGTACTATGGCTACACCTTC
CDR3aa: CSVELTGSYYGYTF

j_gene: TRBJ2-3
len: 15
d_gene: NA
abundance: NA
v_gene: TRBV6-5
CDR3nt: TGTGCCAGCAGTTACTCGAAGACAGGTAGAGATACGCAGTATTTT
CDR3aa: CASSYSKTGRDTQYF

j_gene: TRBJ1-1
len: 14
d_gene: TRBD1
abundance: NA
v_gene: TRBV7-9
CDR3nt: TGTGCCAGCAGTTTGACAGGGAAGAACACTGAAGCTTTCTTT
CDR3aa: CASSLTGKNTEAFF

j_gene: TRBJ2-1
len: 15
d_gene: TRBD2
abundance: NA
v_gene: TRBV7-3
CDR3nt: TGTGCCAGCAGCCTAGCGGGGAGCTCCTACAATGAGCAGTTCTTC
CDR3aa: CASSLAGSSYNEQFF

j_gene: TRBJ2-3
len: 16
d_gene: NA
abundance: few
v_gene: TRBV15
CDR3nt: TGTGCCACCAGCAGAGATGGGAGGGGGAGCACAGATACGCAGTATTTT
CDR3aa: CATSRDGRGSTDTQYF

j_gene: TRBJ1-6
len: 20
d_gene: NA
abundance: few
v_gene: TRBV7-8
CDR3nt: TGTGCCAGCAGCTTAGTCTCTGCTCAGGGGCTCAGGGCCTATAATTCACCCCTCCACTTT
CDR3aa: CASSLVSAQGLRAYNSPLHF

j_gene: TRBJ2-3
len: 17
d_gene: NA
abundance: few
v_gene: TRBV7-8
CDR3nt: TGTGCCAGCAGCTTAGCGACAGCGGCTCCGGACACAGATACGCAGTATTTT
CDR3aa: CASSLATAAPDTDTQYF

j_gene: TRBJ1-5
len: 13
d_gene: NA
abundance: NA
v_gene: TRBV2
CDR3nt: TGTGCCAGCAGCCGAGCGGGCAATCAGCCCCAGCATTTT
CDR3aa: CASSRAGNQPQHF

j_gene: TRBJ2-7
len: 15
d_gene: TRBD1
abundance: NA
v_gene: TRBV4-2
CDR3nt: TGTGCCAGCAGGCTCTCGGGACAGGGGGCCTACGAGCAGTACTTC
CDR3aa: CASRLSGQGAYEQYF

j_gene: TRBJ2-3
len: 13
d_gene: NA
abundance: NA
v_gene: TRBV12-3/TRBV12-4
CDR3nt: TGTGCCAGCAAAAAACCTTCGTCGGATACGCAGTATTTT
CDR3aa: CASKKPSSDTQYF

j_gene: TRBJ1-3
len: 13
d_gene: NA
abundance: once
v_gene: TRBV6-1
CDR3nt: TGTGCCAGCAGTGAAGGCTCTGGAAACACCATATATTTT
CDR3aa: CASSEGSGNTIYF

j_gene: TRBJ2-5
len: 15
d_gene: TRBD2
abundance: NA
v_gene: TRBV6-1
CDR3nt: TGTGCCAGCAGTGAAGGGAGCGGGGAGGGGGAGACCCAGTACTTC
CDR3aa: CASSEGSGEGETQYF

j_gene: TRBJ2-2
len: 17
d_gene: TRBD2
abundance: NA
v_gene: TRBV27
CDR3nt: TGTGCCAGCAGTTTGGTTGTTGTAGCGGGGGTAACCGGGGAGCTGTTTTTT
CDR3aa: CASSLVVVAGVTGELFF

j_gene: TRBJ2-1
len: 16
d_gene: NA
abundance: NA
v_gene: TRBV24-1
CDR3nt: TGTGCCACCAGTGATCCCCCGGGGGGACATTACAATGAGCAGTTCTTC
CDR3aa: CATSDPPGGHYNEQFF

j_gene: TRBJ1-2
len: 15
d_gene: TRBD1
abundance: few
v_gene: TRBV7-2
CDR3nt: TGTGCCAGCAGCAGGACCATACAGGGGGCTGATGGCTACACCTTC
CDR3aa: CASSRTIQGADGYTF

j_gene: TRBJ1-2
len: 12
d_gene: NA
abundance: NA
v_gene: TRBV19
CDR3nt: TGTGCCACCGAGGGGGGTGACTATGGCTACACCTTC
CDR3aa: CATEGGDYGYTF

j_gene: TRBJ1-2
len: 17
d_gene: TRBD1
abundance: NA
v_gene: TRBV20-1
CDR3nt: TGCAGTGCTAGAGACCTCCCCACAGGGGTTTCAAGCTATGGCTACACCTTC
CDR3aa: CSARDLPTGVSSYGYTF

j_gene: TRBJ2-3
len: 15
d_gene: TRBD1
abundance: NA
v_gene: TRBV20-1
CDR3nt: TGCAGTGCTCCAATCGGGACAGGACCGTTAGATACGCAGTATTTT
CDR3aa: CSAPIGTGPLDTQYF

j_gene: TRBJ1-3
len: 16
d_gene: TRBD1
abundance: NA
v_gene: TRBV2
CDR3nt: TGTGCCAGCAGTGGCGGGACAGGGGGCAGTGGAAACACCATATATTTT
CDR3aa: CASSGGTGGSGNTIYF

j_gene: TRBJ2-7
len: 18
d_gene: NA
abundance: NA
v_gene: TRBV21-1
CDR3nt: TGTGCCAGCAGCAAAGCCGGGACTAGCGGGGCGCAAGATAGCGAGCAGTACTTC
CDR3aa: CASSKAGTSGAQDSEQYF

j_gene: TRBJ1-2
len: 15
d_gene: TRBD1
abundance: NA
v_gene: TRBV5-4
CDR3nt: TGTGCCAGCAGCCAGGGACAGCTTGGGGTCTATGGCTACACCTTC
CDR3aa: CASSQGQLGVYGYTF

j_gene: TRBJ1-4
len: 14
d_gene: TRBD1
abundance: NA
v_gene: TRBV20-1
CDR3nt: TGCAGTGCTCTAGCCGGGACAGGGAGGGGAAAACTGTTTTTT
CDR3aa: CSALAGTGRGKLFF

j_gene: TRBJ1-2
len: 15
d_gene: TRBD1
abundance: NA
v_gene: TRBV2
CDR3nt: TGTGCCAGCAGTGAATTAGGGACAGGGATCTATGGCTACACCTTC
CDR3aa: CASSELGTGIYGYTF

j_gene: TRBJ1-6
len: 15
d_gene: NA
abundance: NA
v_gene: TRBV10-3
CDR3nt: TGTGCCATCAGTGAGAGGAGGGGCGGCGAGTCACCCCTCCACTTT
CDR3aa: CAISERRGGESPLHF

j_gene: TRBJ1-2
len: 13
d_gene: TRBD1
abundance: NA
v_gene: TRBV2
CDR3nt: TGTGCCAGCAGAAGACAGGGGGAGAATGGCTACACCTTC
CDR3aa: CASRRQGENGYTF

j_gene: TRBJ1-2
len: 14
d_gene: NA
abundance: NA
v_gene: TRBV24-1
CDR3nt: TGTGCCACCAGTGATAACTCCGGGACGTATGGCTACACCTTC
CDR3aa: CATSDNSGTYGYTF

j_gene: TRBJ1-1
len: 12
d_gene: NA
abundance: NA
v_gene: TRBV12-3/TRBV12-4
CDR3nt: TGTGCCAGCAGTTTATCGCAGGGGGAAGCTTTCTTT
CDR3aa: CASSLSQGEAFF

j_gene: TRBJ1-6
len: 14
d_gene: NA
abundance: NA
v_gene: TRBV9
CDR3nt: TGTGCCAGCAGCGTCGGGGGATATAATTCACCCCTCCACTTT
CDR3aa: CASSVGGYNSPLHF

j_gene: TRBJ2-3
len: 16
d_gene: TRBD1
abundance: few
v_gene: TRBV6-1
CDR3nt: TGTGCCAGCAGTGAATGGACAGGGAGGAAGACAGATACGCAGTATTTT
CDR3aa: CASSEWTGRKTDTQYF

j_gene: TRBJ1-2
len: 17
d_gene: TRBD1
abundance: NA
v_gene: TRBV12-3/TRBV12-4
CDR3nt: TGTGCCAGCAGTTCGACAGGGGGCGAGCGTAGTAACTATGGCTACACCTTC
CDR3aa: CASSSTGGERSNYGYTF

j_gene: TRBJ2-3
len: 14
d_gene: TRBD2
abundance: NA
v_gene: TRBV10-3
CDR3nt: TGTGCCAGCAGAGGGGCTGGGGGGGAAGATACGCAGTATTTT
CDR3aa: CASRGAGGEDTQYF

j_gene: TRBJ1-2
len: 18
d_gene: TRBD1
abundance: NA
v_gene: TRBV7-9
CDR3nt: TGTGCCAGCAGCGTAGCGAGGGGACAGGGGGCGTCTAACTATGGCTACACCTTC
CDR3aa: CASSVARGQGASNYGYTF

j_gene: TRBJ2-5
len: 12
d_gene: NA
abundance: NA
v_gene: TRBV30
CDR3nt: TGTGTGGCTAAAGGGGTGACGGAGACCCAGTACTTC
CDR3aa: CVAKGVTETQYF

j_gene: TRBJ1-2
len: 14
d_gene: NA
abundance: NA
v_gene: TRBV5-4
CDR3nt: TGTGCCAGCAGCCTTGTGACAGCTAACTATGGCTACACCTTC
CDR3aa: CASSLVTANYGYTF

j_gene: TRBJ2-3
len: 15
d_gene: TRBD2
abundance: NA
v_gene: TRBV6-1
CDR3nt: TGTGCCAGCAGTGAAGTCCTAGCGGGGTCTGATACGCAGTATTTT
CDR3aa: CASSEVLAGSDTQYF

j_gene: TRBJ1-2
len: 13
d_gene: TRBD1
abundance: NA
v_gene: TRBV27
CDR3nt: TGTGCCAGCAGTTACCGACAGGGGGGAGGCTACACCTTC
CDR3aa: CASSYRQGGGYTF

j_gene: TRBJ2-1
len: 14
d_gene: TRBD1
abundance: NA
v_gene: TRBV6-1
CDR3nt: TGTGCCAGCAGCGGACAGGGTTTCAGGAATGAGCAGTTCTTC
CDR3aa: CASSGQGFRNEQFF